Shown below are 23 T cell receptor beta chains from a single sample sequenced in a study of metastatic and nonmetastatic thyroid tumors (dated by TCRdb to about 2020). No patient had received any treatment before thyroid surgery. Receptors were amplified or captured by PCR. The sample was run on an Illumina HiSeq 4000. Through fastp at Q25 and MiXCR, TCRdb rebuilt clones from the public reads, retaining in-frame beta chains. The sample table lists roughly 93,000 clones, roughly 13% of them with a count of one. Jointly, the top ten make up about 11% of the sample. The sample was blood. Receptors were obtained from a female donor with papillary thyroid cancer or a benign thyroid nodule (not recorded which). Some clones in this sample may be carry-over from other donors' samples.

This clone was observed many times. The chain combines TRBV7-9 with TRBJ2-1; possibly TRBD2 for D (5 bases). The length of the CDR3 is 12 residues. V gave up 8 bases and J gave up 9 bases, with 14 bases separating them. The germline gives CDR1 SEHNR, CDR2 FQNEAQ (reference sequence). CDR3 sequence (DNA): TGTGCCAGCGCCGCGCGGGTTGCTGAGCAGTTCTTC. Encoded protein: CASAARVAEQFF.

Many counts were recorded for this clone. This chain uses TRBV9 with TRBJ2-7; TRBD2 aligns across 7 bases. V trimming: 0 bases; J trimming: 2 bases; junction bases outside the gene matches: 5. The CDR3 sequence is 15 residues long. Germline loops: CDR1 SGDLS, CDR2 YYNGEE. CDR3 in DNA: TGTGCCAGCAGCGTAGAACCCAGCGGGGCCTACGAGCAGTACTTC. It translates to CASSVEPSGAYEQYF.

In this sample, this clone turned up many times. This CDR3 reads CASSYGQGVFYEQYF. The CDR3 DNA follows: TGTGCCAGCAGCTACGGACAGGGGGTTTTCTACGAGCAGTACTTC. The chain combines TRBV5-4 with TRBJ2-7; 10 positions agree with TRBD1. CDR3 length: 15 amino acids. J was trimmed by 3 bases and V by 3 bases; bases with no gene match: 6. The germline V gene has CDR1 SGHNT and CDR2 YYREEE (reference sequence).

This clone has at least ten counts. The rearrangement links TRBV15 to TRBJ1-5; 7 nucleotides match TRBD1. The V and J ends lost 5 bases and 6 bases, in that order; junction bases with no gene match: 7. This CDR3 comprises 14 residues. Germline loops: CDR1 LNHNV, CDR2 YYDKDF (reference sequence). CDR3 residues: CATSGGQDGQPQHF. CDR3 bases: TGTGCCACCAGCGGAGGACAGGACGGTCAGCCCCAGCATTTT.

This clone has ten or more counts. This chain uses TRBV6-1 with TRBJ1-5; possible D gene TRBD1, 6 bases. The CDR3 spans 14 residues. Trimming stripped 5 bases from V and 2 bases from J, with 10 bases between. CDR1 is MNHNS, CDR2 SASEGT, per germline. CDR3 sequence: CASSSQGGNQPQHF. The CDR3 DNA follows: TGTGCCAGCAGTTCACAGGGTGGCAATCAGCCCCAGCATTTT.

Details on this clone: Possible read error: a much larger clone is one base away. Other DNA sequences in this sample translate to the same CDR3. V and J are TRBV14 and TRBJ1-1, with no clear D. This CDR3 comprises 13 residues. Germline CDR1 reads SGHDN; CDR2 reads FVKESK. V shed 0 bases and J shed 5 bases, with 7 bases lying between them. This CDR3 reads CASSQEIVTEAFF. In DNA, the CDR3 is TGTGCCAGCAGCCAAGAAATTGTGACTGAAGCTTTCTTT.

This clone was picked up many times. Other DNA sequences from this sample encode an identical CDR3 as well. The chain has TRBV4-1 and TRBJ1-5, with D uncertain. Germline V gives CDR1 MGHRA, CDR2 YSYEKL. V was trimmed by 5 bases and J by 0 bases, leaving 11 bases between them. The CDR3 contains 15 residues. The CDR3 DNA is TGCGCCAGCAGCTCTCAAGGGTCTAGCAATCAGCCCCAGCATTTT. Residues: CASSSQGSSNQPQHF.

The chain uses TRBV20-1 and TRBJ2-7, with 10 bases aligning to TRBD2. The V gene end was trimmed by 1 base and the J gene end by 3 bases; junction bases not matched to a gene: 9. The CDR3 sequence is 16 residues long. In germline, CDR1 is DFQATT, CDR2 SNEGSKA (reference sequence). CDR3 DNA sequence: TGCAGTGCTAGAGCGAGACTAGCGGGTCCTATCTACGAGCAGTACTTC. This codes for CSARARLAGPIYEQYF.

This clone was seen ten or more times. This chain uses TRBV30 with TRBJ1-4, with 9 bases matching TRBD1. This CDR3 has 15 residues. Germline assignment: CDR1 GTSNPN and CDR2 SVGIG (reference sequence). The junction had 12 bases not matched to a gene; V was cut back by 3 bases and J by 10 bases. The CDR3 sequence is CAWSFTGGASRKLFF. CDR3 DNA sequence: TGTGCCTGGAGCTTCACAGGGGGCGCGTCACGAAAACTGTTTTTT.

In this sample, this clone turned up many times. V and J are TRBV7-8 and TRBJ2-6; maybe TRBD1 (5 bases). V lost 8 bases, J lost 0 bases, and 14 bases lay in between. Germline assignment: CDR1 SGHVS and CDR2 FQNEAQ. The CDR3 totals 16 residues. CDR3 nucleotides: TGTGCCAGCGAAAGAGCAGGGAACTCTGGGGCCAACGTCCTGACTTTC. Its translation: CASERAGNSGANVLTF.

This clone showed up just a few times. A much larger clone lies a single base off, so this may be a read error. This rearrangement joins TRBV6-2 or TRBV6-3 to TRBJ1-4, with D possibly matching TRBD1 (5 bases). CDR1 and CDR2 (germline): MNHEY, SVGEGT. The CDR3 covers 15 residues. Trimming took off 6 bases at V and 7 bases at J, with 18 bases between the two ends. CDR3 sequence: CASRPLQVGLEKLFF. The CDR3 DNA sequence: TGTGCCAGCAGACCCCTACAGGTGGGACTTGAAAAACTGTTTTTT.

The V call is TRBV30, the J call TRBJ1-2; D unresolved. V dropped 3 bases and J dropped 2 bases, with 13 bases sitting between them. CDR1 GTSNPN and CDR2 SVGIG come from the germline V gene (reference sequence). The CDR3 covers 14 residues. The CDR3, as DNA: TGTGCCTGGAGCCTAGGGTCCAAAAACTATGGCTACACCTTC. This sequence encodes CAWSLGSKNYGYTF.

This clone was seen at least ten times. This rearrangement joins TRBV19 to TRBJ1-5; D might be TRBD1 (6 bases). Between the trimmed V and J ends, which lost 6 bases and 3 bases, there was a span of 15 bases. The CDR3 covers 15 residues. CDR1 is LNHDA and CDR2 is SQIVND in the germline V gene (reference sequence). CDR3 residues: CASSLPGTLNQPQHF. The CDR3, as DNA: TGTGCCAGTAGCCTCCCCGGGACACTCAATCAGCCCCAGCATTTT.

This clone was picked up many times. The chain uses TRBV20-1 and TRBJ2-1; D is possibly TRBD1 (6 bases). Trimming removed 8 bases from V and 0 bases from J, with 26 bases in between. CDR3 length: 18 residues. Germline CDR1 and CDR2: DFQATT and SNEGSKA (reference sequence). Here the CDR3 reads CSPRRLGAGLVSYNEQFF. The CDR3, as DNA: TGCAGTCCCAGGCGTCTGGGGGCTGGTTTAGTCTCCTACAATGAGCAGTTCTTC.

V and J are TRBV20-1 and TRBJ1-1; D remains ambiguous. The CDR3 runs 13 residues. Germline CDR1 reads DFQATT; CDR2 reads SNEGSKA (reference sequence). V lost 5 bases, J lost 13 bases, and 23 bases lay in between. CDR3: CSAGLTANTENFF. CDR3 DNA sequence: TGCAGTGCTGGTCTCACAGCGAACACTGAAAATTTCTTT.

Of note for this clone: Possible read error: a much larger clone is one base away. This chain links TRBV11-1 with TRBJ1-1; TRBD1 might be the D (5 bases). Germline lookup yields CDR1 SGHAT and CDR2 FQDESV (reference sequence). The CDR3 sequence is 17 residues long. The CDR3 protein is CVSSLDRIGFMNTEAFF. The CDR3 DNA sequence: TGTGTCAGCAGCTTAGACAGAATTGGATTCATGAACACTGAAGCTTTCTTT.

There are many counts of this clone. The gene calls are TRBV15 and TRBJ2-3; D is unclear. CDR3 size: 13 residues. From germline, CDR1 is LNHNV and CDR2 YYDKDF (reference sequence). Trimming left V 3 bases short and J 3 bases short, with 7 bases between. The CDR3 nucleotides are TGTGCCACCAGCAGGTTGGAGACAGATACGCAGTATTTT. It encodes CATSRLETDTQYF.

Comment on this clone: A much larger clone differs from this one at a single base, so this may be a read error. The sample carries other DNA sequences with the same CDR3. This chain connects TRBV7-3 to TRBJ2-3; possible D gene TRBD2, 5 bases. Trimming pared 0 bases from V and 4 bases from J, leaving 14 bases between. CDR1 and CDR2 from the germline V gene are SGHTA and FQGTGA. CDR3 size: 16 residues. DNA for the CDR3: TGTGCCAGCAGCTTAACTCCTAGCAGTCTCGCAGATACGCAGTATTTT. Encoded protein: CASSLTPSSLADTQYF.

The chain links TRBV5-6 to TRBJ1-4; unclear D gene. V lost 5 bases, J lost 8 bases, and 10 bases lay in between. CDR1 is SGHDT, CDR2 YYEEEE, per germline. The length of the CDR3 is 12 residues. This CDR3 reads CASSREGEKLFF. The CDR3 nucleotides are TGTGCCAGCAGTCGCGAGGGAGAAAAACTGTTTTTT.

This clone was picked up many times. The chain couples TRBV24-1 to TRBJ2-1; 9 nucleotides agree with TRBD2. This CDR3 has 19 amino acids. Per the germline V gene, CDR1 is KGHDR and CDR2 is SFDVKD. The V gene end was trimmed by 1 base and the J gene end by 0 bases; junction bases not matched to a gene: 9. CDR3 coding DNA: TGTGCCACCAGTGATTTAGGTAGCGGGAGACCCAGCTCCTACAATGAGCAGTTCTTC. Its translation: CATSDLGSGRPSSYNEQFF.

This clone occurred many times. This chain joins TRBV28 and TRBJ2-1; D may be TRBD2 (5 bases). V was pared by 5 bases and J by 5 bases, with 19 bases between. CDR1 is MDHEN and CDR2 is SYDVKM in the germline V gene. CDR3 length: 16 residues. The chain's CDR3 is CASSPLGLAGNNEQFF. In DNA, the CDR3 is TGTGCCAGCAGTCCCCTCGGGCTAGCTGGAAACAATGAGCAGTTCTTC.

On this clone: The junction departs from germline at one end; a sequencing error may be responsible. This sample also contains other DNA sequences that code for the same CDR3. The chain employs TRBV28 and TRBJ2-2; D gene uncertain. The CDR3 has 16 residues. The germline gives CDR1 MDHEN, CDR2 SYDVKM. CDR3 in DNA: TGTGCCAGCAGTTTCCTCCGGTTTCCGAACACCGGTGAGCTTTTTTTT. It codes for CASSFLRFPNTGELFF.

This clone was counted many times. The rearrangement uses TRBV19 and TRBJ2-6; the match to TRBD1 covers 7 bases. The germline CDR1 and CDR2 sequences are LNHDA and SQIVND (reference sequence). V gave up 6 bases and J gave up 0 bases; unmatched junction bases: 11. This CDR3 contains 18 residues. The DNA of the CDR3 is TGTGCCAGTAGGCGAACAGGGGTAACGTACTCTGGGGCCAACGTCCTGACTTTC. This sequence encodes CASRRTGVTYSGANVLTF.